This T cell receptor (beta chain) was documented in a study of blood T cell repertoires in COVID-19. Study-wide context: Donors in the United States, Italy and Spain gave samples during acute or convalescent COVID-19. The analysed material was cDNA or gDNA that came from T cells, B-cell-depleted T cells, or PBMCs.

From germline, CDR1 is SGHRS and CDR2 YFSETQ. The CDR3 extends over 14 amino acids. V lost 4 bases to trimming and J lost 0 bases, with 10 bases between them. Under the authors' procedure: Scientists estimated how many nucleated cells there were by amplifying reference gene primers. Using immunoSEQ multiplex PCR, the repertoire was profiled, and TCRdb retains in-frame clones only, with some absent. The DNA was the basis for D and trimming; V, J and clone size are from that table. The sample gives about 100,000 clones, more than 75% of which show up once; approximately 2.1% is in the top ten. V usage is TRBV5-1 and J usage is TRBJ1-1; no firm D call. The sequenced sample consisted of peripheral blood. The sequence was obtained from a human donor in a cohort sampled during active COVID-19. The chain's CDR3 is CASSLISMNTEAFF. DNA of the CDR3: TGCGCCAGCAGCCTCATTAGCATGAACACTGAAGCTTTCTTT.